This is a list of T cell receptor beta chains from one sample in a study of control samples from healthy donors and cancer patients. Data came from immunoSEQ multiplex PCR; TCRdb stores just in-frame clones and leaves some out. Of over 150,000 clones in the sample, approximately 92% were seen once. Sequencing used blood. The receptors derive from a man younger than 35 in good health. The conserved cysteine and the conserved F or W are not part of the CDR3 here.

TRBV5-4 ASSFTGGRDTGELF
TRBV5-4 ASSLGAANYGYT
TRBV7-2 ASSSGGNYGYT
TRBV18 ASSFGQGVYNSPLH
TRBV30 AWSVIGSTEAF
TRBV19 ASNAGTGGNYGYT
TRBV19 ASKEGREGRDAKNIQY
TRBV7-3 ASSSDRDSDTQY
TRBV25-1 ASSESTAYEQY
TRBV30 AWATSPLAGALYEQY
TRBV6-5 ASRGQGVVGELF
TRBV19 ASRGSLGNQPQH
TRBV9 ASSVSDGHSGANVLT
TRBV19 ASSWTGGFNT
TRBV7-2 ASSLRRGPSNEQF
TRBV5-5 ASSLYLGRTGRAGNTIY
TRBV7-2 ASSFSSNQPQH
TRBV5-1 ASSTASTDTQY
TRBV29-1 SVEDDRFYEQY
TRBV9 ASSVAMNYGYT
TRBV28 ASSPGGSNEKLF
TRBV28 ASSPGTPSDTQY
TRBV29-1 SVEFSWDRAYEQY
TRBV4-1 ASSRFGHEQY
TRBV15 ATSRDDPQTGYT